Reported below is one TCR beta chain. The target antigen is unknown. In terms of origin and age, donors were healthy Caucasian individuals from Russia aged about 6 to 90. No fewer than 6 micrograms of total RNA were isolated from every sample. This entry comes from a study of blood T cells in healthy people across ages. Study-wide context: Researchers report that template switching captured about one barcoded beta molecule per two T cells.

Study-level results: In older individuals, TCR beta diversity per million T cells was lower, falling roughly linearly with age.

V was cut by 3 bases and J by 8 bases, with 16 bases left in between. Per germline, CDR1 LGHNA and CDR2 YNFKEQ. This CDR3 is 15 amino acids long. Sample-barcoded 5' priming and a J-beta primer mix drove a second PCR of about 6 to 12 cycles. From the 5' RACE reads, TCRdb called clonotypes with MiXCR, one entry per CDR3 protein. The table shows 1.5 million to 2 million distinct CDR3 sequences, with approximately 50% occurring only once. The chain joins TRBV4-2 to TRBJ1-4; tentatively, D is TRBD1 (6 bases). The sample consisted of blood. The receptor was isolated from a woman aged 40 to 50 in good health. The CDR3 here is CASSQPGARDEKLFF. The CDR3, as DNA: TGTGCCAGCAGCCAGCCGGGGGCGAGAGACGAAAAACTGTTTTTT.